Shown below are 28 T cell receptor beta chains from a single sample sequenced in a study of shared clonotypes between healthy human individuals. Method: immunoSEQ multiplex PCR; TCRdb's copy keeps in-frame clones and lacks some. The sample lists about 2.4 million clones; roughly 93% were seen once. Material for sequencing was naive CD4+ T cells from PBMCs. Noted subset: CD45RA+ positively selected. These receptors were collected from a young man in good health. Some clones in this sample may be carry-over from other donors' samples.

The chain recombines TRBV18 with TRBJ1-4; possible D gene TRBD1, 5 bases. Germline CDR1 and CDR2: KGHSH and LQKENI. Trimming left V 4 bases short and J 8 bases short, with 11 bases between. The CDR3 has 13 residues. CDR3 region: CASSRGEREKLFF. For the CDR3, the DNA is TGTGCCAGCTCACGGGGGGAGCGAGAAAAACTGTTTTTT.

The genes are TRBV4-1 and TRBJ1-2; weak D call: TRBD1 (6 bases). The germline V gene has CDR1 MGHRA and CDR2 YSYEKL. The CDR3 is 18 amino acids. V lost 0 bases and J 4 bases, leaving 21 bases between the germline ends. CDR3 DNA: TGCGCCAGCAGCCAAGATCATAACAGGGTGAGGGCGACCTATGGCTACACCTTC. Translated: CASSQDHNRVRATYGYTF.

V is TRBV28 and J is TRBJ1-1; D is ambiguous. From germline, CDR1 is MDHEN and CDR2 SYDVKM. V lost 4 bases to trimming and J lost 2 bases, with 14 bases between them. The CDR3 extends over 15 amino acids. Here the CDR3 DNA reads TGTGCCAGCAGTTCCCTGCTACCGGGAAACACTGAAGCTTTCTTT. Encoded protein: CASSSLLPGNTEAFF.

CDR3 loop: CASSPPISTDTQYF. The CDR3 nucleotides are TGTGCCAGCTCACCACCGATAAGCACAGATACGCAGTATTTT. The gene calls are TRBV18 and TRBJ2-3, with D uncertain. Germline values: CDR1 KGHSH, CDR2 LQKENI. The CDR3 loop spans 14 amino acids. The V and J ends lost 0 bases and 0 bases respectively, with 4 bases between them.

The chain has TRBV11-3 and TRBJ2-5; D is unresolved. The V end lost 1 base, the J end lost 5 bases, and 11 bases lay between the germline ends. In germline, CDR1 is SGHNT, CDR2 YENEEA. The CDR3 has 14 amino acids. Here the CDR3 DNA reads TGTGCCAGCAGCTTAGGGCCAGCCCCGGAGACCCAGTACTTC. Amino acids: CASSLGPAPETQYF. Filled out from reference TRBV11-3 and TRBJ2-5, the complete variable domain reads EAGVVQSPRYKIIEKKQPVAFWCNPISGHNTLYWYLQNLGQGPELLIRYENEEAVDDSQLPKDRFSAERLKGVDSTLKIQPAELGDSAVYLCASSLGPAPETQYFGPGTRLLVL.

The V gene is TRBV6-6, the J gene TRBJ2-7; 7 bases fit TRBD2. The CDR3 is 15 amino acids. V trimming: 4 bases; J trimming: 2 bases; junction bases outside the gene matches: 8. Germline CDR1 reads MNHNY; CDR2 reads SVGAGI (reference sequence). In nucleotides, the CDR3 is TGTGCCAGCAGTTCCCAGCGGGAACCTCCCTACGAGCAGTACTTC. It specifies CASSSQREPPYEQYF.

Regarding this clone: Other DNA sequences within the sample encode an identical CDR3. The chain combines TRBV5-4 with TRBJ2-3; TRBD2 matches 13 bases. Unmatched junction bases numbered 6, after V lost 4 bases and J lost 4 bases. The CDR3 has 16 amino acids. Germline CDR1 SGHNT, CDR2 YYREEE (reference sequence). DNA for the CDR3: TGTGCCAGCAGCCCCGGACTAGCGGGAGTGGCAGATACGCAGTATTTT. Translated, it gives CASSPGLAGVADTQYF.

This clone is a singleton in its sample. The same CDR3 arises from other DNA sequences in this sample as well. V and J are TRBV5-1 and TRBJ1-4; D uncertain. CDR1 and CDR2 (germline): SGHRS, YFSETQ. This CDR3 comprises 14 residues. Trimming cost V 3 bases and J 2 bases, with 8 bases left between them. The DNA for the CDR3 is TGCGCCAGCAGCTCGGGGTCGACTAATGAAAAACTGTTTTTT. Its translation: CASSSGSTNEKLFF.

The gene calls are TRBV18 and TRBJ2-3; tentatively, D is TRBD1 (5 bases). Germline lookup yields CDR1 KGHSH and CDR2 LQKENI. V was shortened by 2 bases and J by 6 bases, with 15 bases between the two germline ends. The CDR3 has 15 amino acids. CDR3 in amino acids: CASSPGALGLDTQYF. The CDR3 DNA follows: TGTGCCAGCTCACCAGGGGCACTGGGGCTGGATACGCAGTATTTT. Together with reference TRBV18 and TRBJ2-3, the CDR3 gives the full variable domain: NAGVMQNPRHLVRRRGQEARLRCSPMKGHSHVYWYRQLPEEGLKFMVYLQKENIIDESGMPKERFSAEFPKEGPSILRIQQVVRGDSAAYFCASSPGALGLDTQYFGPGTRLTVL.

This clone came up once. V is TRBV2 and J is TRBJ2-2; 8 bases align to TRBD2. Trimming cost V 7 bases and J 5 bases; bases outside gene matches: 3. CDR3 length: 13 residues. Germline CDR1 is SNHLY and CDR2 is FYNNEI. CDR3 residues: CASTREATGELFF. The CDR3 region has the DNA TGTGCCAGCACGCGGGAGGCAACCGGGGAGCTGTTTTTT.

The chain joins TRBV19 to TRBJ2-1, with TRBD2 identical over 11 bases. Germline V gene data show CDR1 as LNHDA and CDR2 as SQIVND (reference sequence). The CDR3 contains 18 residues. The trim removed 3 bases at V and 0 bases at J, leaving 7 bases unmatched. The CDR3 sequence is CASSIGGTSGGSYNEQFF. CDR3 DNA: TGTGCCAGTAGTATTGGTGGGACTAGCGGAGGCTCCTACAATGAGCAGTTCTTC.

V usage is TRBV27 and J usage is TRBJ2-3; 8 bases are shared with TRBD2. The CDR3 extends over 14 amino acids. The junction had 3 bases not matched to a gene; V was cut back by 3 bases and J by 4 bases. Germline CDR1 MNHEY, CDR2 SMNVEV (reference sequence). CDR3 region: CASSFGGDSDTQYF. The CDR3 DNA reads TGTGCCAGCAGTTTCGGGGGGGATTCAGATACGCAGTATTTT.

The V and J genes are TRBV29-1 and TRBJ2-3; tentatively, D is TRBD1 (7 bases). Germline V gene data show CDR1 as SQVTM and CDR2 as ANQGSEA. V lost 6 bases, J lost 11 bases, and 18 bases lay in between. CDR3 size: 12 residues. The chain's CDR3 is CSVRAQGGGQYF. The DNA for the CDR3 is TGCAGCGTCAGAGCTCAGGGGGGTGGGCAGTATTTT.

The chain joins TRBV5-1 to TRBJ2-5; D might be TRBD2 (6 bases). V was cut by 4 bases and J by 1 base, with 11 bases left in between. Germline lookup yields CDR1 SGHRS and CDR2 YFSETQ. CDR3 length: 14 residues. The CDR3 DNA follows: TGCGCCAGCAGCCCGGGGGACGCCCAAGAGACCCAGTACTTC. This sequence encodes CASSPGDAQETQYF. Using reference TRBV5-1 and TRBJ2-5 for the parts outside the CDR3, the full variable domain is KAGVTQTPRYLIKTRGQQVTLSCSPISGHRSVSWYQQTPGQGLQFLFEYFSETQRNKGNFPGRFSGRQFSNSRSEMNVSTLELGDSALYLCASSPGDAQETQYFGPGTRLLVL.

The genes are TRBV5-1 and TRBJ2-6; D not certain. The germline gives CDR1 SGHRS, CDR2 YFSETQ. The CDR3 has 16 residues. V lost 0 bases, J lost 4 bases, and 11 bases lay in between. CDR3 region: CASSLAERHGANVLTF. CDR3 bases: TGCGCCAGCAGCTTGGCCGAGCGTCACGGGGCCAACGTCCTGACTTTC.

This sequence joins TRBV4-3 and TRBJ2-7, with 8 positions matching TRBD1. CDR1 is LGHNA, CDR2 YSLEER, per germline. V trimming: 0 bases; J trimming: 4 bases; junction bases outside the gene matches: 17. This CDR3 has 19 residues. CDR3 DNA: TGCGCCAGCAGCCAAGAGGGCAGGGGGCCTGAAGTACCATCGTACGAGCAGTACTTC. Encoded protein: CASSQEGRGPEVPSYEQYF.

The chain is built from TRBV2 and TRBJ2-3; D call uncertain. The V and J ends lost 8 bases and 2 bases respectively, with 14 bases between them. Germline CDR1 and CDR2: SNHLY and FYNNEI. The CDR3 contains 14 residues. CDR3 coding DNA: TGTGCCAGCGCCCCCACGGCTCTCACAGATACGCAGTATTTT. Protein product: CASAPTALTDTQYF.

CDR3 DNA: TGTGCCAGCAGTTTTTACAGGGGAGAGGACGAGCAGTACTTC. Its translation: CASSFYRGEDEQYF. The rearrangement joins TRBV28 to TRBJ2-7; 7 bases line up with TRBD1. J was trimmed by 5 bases and V by 3 bases; bases with no gene match: 7. The CDR3 is 14 residues long. Germline assignment: CDR1 MDHEN and CDR2 SYDVKM.

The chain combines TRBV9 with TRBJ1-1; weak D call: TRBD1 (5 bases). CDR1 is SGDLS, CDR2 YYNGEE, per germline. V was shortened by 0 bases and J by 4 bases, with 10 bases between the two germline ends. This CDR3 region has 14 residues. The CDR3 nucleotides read TGTGCCAGCAGCGTAGAAGCGGGGGGCACTGAAGCTTTCTTT. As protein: CASSVEAGGTEAFF.

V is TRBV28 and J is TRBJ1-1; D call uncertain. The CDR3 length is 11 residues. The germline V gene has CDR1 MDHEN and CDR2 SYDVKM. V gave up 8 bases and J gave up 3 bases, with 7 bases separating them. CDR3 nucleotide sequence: TGTGCCAGCCGTCGGGACACTGAAGCTTTCTTT. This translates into CASRRDTEAFF.

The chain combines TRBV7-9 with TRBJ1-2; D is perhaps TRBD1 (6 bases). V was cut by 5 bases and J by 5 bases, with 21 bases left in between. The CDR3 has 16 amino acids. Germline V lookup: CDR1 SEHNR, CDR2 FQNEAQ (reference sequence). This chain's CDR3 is CASSPPWGAFGYGYTF. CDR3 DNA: TGTGCCAGCAGCCCCCCCTGGGGGGCCTTTGGGTATGGCTACACCTTC.

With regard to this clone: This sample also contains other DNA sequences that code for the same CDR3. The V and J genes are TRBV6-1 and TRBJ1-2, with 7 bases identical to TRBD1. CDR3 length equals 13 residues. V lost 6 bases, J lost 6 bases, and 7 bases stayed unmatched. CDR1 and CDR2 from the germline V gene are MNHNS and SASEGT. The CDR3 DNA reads TGTGCCAGCAGGACGACAGGGAAGGATGGCTACACCTTC. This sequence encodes CASRTTGKDGYTF.

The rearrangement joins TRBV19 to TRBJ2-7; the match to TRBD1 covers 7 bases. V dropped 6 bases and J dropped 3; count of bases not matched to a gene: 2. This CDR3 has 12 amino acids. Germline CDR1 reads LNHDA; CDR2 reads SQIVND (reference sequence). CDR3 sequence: CASRGQYYEQYF. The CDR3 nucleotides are TGTGCCAGTAGGGGACAGTACTACGAGCAGTACTTC.

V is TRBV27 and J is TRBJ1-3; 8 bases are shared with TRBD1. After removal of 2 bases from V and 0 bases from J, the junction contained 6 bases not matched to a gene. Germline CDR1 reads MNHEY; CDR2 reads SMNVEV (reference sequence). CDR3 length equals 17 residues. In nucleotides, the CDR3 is TGTGCCAGCAGTTTAAGAGGGACAGGTCCCTCTGGAAACACCATATATTTT. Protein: CASSLRGTGPSGNTIYF.

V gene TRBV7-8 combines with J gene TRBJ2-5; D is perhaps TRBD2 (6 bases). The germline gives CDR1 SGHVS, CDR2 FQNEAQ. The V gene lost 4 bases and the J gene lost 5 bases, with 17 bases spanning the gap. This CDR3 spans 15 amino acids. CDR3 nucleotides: TGTGCCAGCAGCTCAACCGGGACTGAGGGGGAGACCCAGTACTTC. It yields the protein CASSSTGTEGETQYF.

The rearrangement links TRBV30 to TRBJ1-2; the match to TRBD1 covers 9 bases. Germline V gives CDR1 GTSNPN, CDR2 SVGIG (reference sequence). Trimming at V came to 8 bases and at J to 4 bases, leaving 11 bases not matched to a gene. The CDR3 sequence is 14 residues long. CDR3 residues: CARQGGTGTYGYTF. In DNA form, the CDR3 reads TGTGCCCGTCAAGGGGGGACAGGGACCTATGGCTACACCTTC.

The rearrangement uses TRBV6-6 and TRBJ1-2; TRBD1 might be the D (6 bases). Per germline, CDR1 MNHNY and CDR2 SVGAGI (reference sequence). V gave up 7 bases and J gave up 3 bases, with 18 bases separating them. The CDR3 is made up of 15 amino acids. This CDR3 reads CASMRTALPDYGYTF. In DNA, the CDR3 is TGTGCCAGCATGAGGACAGCCCTACCGGACTATGGCTACACCTTC.

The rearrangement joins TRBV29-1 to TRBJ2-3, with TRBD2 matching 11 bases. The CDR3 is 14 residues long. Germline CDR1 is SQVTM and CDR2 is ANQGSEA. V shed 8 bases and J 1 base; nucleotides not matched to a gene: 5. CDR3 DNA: TGCAGCCTCAGACTAGCGGGACGCACAGATACGCAGTATTTT. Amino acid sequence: CSLRLAGRTDTQYF.